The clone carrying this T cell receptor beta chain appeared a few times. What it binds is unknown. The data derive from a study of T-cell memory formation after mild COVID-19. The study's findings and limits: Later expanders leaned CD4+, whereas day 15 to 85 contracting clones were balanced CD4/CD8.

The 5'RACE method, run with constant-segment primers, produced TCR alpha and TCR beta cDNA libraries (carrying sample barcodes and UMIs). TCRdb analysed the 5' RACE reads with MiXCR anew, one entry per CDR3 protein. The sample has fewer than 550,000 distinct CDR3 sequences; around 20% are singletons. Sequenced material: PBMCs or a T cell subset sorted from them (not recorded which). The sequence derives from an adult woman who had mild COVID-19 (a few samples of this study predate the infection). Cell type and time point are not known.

CDR3 amino acids: CASNSRWDLPKETQYF. CDR3 coding DNA: TGTGCCAGCAACAGTAGGTGGGACCTGCCCAAGGAGACCCAGTACTTC. V usage is TRBV12-3 or TRBV12-4 and J usage is TRBJ2-5; tentatively, D is TRBD1 or TRBD2 (5 bases each). This CDR3 has 16 amino acids. Trimming took 7 bases from V and 5 from J, leaving 23 bases between them.